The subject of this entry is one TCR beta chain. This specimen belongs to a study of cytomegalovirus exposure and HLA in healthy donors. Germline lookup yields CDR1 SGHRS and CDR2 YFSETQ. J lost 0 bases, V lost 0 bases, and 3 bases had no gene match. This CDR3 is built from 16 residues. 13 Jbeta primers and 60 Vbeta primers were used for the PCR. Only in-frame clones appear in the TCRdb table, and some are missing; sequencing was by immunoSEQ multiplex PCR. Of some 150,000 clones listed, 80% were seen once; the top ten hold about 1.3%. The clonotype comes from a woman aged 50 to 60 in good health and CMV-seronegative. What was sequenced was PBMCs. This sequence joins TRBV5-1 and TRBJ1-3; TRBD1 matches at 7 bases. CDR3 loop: CASSLAGDSSGNTIYF. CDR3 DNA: TGCGCCAGCAGCTTGGCGGGGGACAGCTCTGGAAACACCATATATTTT.